This TCR beta chain was identified in a study of T cell responses to AZD1222 COVID-19 vaccine. Overall study results and limits: Two AZD1222 doses significantly raised spike-specific TCR breadth and depth over controls. Clonal diversity may have been underestimated, and the donors were mostly white British, with more females than males.

Measured with immunoSEQ multiplex PCR; TCRdb has only the in-frame clones, and not every one. The table has 150,000 or so clones, approximately 88% seen once; the top ten hold about 3.4%. Concerning this clone: Its antigen is not identified.

CDR3 length: 16 residues. Germline lookup yields CDR1 SGDLS and CDR2 YYNGEE. V was clipped by 4 bases and J by 8 bases; unmatched bases: 14. The rearrangement joins TRBV9 to TRBJ1-4, with TRBD1 matching over 7 bases. The sample consisted of peripheral blood, taken on day 0 of MenACWY control vaccination. The sequence came from an adult in good health. In nucleotides, the CDR3 is TGTGCCAGCAGCTCACTCGGGACAGCCGGTCACGAAAAACTGTTTTTT. This codes for CASSSLGTAGHEKLFF.